The next 10 T cell receptor beta chains were all read from a single sample in a study of blood T cell repertoires in COVID-19. The protocol was immunoSEQ multiplex PCR, while the TCRdb copy is restricted to in-frame clones and leaves out a portion. The sample consists of roughly 300,000 clones, 70% to 90% of them appearing once. The sample taken for sequencing was PBMCs or T cells enriched from blood (not recorded which). Receptors were obtained from a woman between 18 and 30 years old who had recovered from COVID-19.

The genes are TRBV5-6 and TRBJ1-1; 9 bases agree with TRBD1. J was trimmed by 0 bases and V by 1 base; bases with no gene match: 4. CDR3 size: 16 residues. Germline assignment: CDR1 SGHDT and CDR2 YYEEEE. The CDR3 spells CASSLTGGYMNTEAFF. The CDR3 DNA sequence: TGTGCCAGCAGCTTGACAGGGGGCTACATGAACACTGAAGCTTTCTTT.

This chain uses TRBV11-2 with TRBJ2-2, with a possible D match to TRBD1 (5 bases). CDR1 and CDR2 from the germline V gene are SGHAT and FQNNGV. Deletions cut 4 bases from V and 4 bases from J, with 16 bases between. The CDR3 is 16 amino acids. The CDR3 DNA reads TGTGCCAGCAGCTCCCCTGTTAGGGGCGGCACCGGGGAGCTGTTTTTT. Protein product: CASSSPVRGGTGELFF.

This chain links TRBV9 with TRBJ2-3; D call uncertain. This CDR3 spans 11 amino acids. Trimming took off 4 bases at V and 4 bases at J, with 4 bases between the two ends. The germline CDR1 and CDR2 sequences are SGDLS and YYNGEE. The CDR3 DNA follows: TGTGCCAGCAGCCCCGCAGATACGCAGTATTTT. Translated, it gives CASSPADTQYF.

The V and J genes are TRBV19 and TRBJ2-7, with TRBD1 matching 7 bases. The CDR3 consists of 15 residues. The V gene's germline CDR1 is LNHDA and CDR2 SQIVND (reference sequence). The V gene end was trimmed by 3 bases and the J gene end by 6 bases; junction bases not matched to a gene: 11. This CDR3 is CASSIRDRGRSEQYF. The CDR3 DNA follows: TGTGCCAGTAGTATCCGGGACAGAGGTCGAAGCGAGCAGTACTTC.

This chain joins TRBV5-1 and TRBJ2-1; the match to TRBD1 covers 10 bases. After removal of 4 bases from V and 4 bases from J, the junction contained 5 bases not matched to a gene. Per germline, CDR1 SGHRS and CDR2 YFSETQ. This CDR3 has 15 residues. The CDR3 coding sequence is TGCGCCAGCAGCCCTGGACAGGGGGGGTACAATGAGCAGTTCTTC. It yields the protein CASSPGQGGYNEQFF.

This clone has only one observation. V is TRBV4-1 and J is TRBJ1-2; 7 bases are shared with TRBD1. Germline trimming cut 3 bases from V and 3 bases from J; bases unmatched to any gene: 7. Germline CDR1 reads MGHRA; CDR2 reads YSYEKL. CDR3 size: 15 residues. For the CDR3, the DNA is TGCGCCAGCAGCCACGCAGGGGGTAATGACTATGGCTACACCTTC. Translating it yields CASSHAGGNDYGYTF.

The chain is built from TRBV2 and TRBJ1-2; D possibly corresponds to TRBD1 (5 bases). CDR3 size: 13 residues. V shed 4 bases and J shed 7 bases, with 13 bases lying between them. The germline V gene encodes CDR1 SNHLY and CDR2 FYNNEI. The CDR3 nucleotides are TGTGCCAGCAGTGGGGCAGGGCCAGGTGGCTACACCTTC. Encoded protein: CASSGAGPGGYTF.

The V gene is TRBV5-1, the J gene TRBJ1-1; D might be TRBD1 (6 bases). Germline V lookup: CDR1 SGHRS, CDR2 YFSETQ. Trimming pared 3 bases from V and 9 bases from J, leaving 18 bases between. This CDR3 region has 14 residues. CDR3 DNA sequence: TGCGCCAGCAGCTCCCACGGGGAGGGGGGGCAAGCTTTCTTT. This encodes CASSSHGEGGQAFF. Combining the CDR3 with reference TRBV5-1 and TRBJ1-1 gives the whole variable domain KAGVTQTPRYLIKTRGQQVTLSCSPISGHRSVSWYQQTPGQGLQFLFEYFSETQRNKGNFPGRFSGRQFSNSRSEMNVSTLELGDSALYLCASSSHGEGGQAFFGQGTRLTVV.

The gene calls are TRBV10-3 and TRBJ1-3; weak D call: TRBD1 (6 bases). Trimming pared 6 bases from V and 0 bases from J, leaving 9 bases between. The germline CDR1 and CDR2 sequences are ENHRY and SYGVKD. The CDR3 loop spans 14 amino acids. CDR3 in amino acids: CAISPDSSGNTIYF. The CDR3 coding sequence is TGTGCCATCAGCCCGGACAGCTCTGGAAACACCATATATTTT.

The gene calls are TRBV5-6 and TRBJ2-7, with 9 bases identical to TRBD1. This CDR3 spans 14 amino acids. Germline V gene sequence: CDR1 SGHDT, CDR2 YYEEEE. With 8 bases clipped from V and 5 bases from J, the junction kept 11 bases outside the gene matches. CDR3 sequence: CASQNRDRADEQYF. The DNA for the CDR3 is TGTGCCAGTCAGAACCGGGACAGGGCGGACGAGCAGTACTTC.